This T cell receptor beta chain was observed in a study of shared clonotypes between healthy human individuals (TCRdb year 2020). Looking at the study overall: A few men and two women, aged 18 to 49 years, made up the cohort. For each donor, three plates each were used for CD4 naive and CD4 memory, two plates were used for CD8 naive, and one plate was used for CD8 memory. To estimate repertoire size and how much clonotype sharing occurs between individuals, the study deeply sequenced the blood TCR repertoires of 4 to 6 healthy adults. To increase sequencing depth and limit assay-specific biases, TCR repertoire library preparation and sequencing were carried out by different laboratories using diverse techniques. Each donor's leukapheresis produced roughly between roughly 0.85 and 9.5 billion PBMCs.

CD8 naive samples were obtained by positive selection for CCR7 among CD45RO-negative cells, yielding a CD45RA+CCR7+ population from which TemRA cells were excluded. The donors were healthy, HIV-negative adults with no recently reported acute infections or vaccinations. Every donor was a Caucasian adult residing in Nashville, Tennessee, USA. Blood was obtained by leukapheresis, after which PBMCs were separated by Ficoll-Histopaque density gradient centrifugation and cryopreserved in liquid nitrogen vapor phase. Analytical flow cytometry was used to check the purity and quantity of every magnetically sorted T cell population. Genomic DNA was isolated from every sorted fraction and measured by UV absorbance on a Nanodrop 2000c. Of note for this clone: It lacks a known antigen. Within one base of it there is no much larger clone, and no base qualities were kept.

Using the deep immunoSEQ assay, TCR CDR3 regions were amplified from genomic DNA by multiplex PCR. Extracted genomic DNA from each cell subset was spread evenly across all wells of several immunoSEQ 96-well plates, with each plate serving as a replicate. For sorted subsets, roughly 0.2 ug genomic DNA, equal to 30,000 to 35,000 T cell genomes, was loaded into each replicate PCR. Purified libraries were measured with a Qubit 3.0 fluorometer, size-checked on a Bioanalyzer 2100, and measured again with the KAPA Library Quantification kit. Every immunoSEQ 96-well plate was sequenced on a dedicated single-read 150-cycle Illumina NextSeq 550 flow cell. The published analysis was carried out like this. The immunoSEQ output contained only junctional sequences without quality scores, so filtering could not match that applied to full-length reads. To assign V/J genes and CDR3, sequences were annotated against IMGT germline references using PyIR, a Python wrapper for IgBLAST v1.9. Reads were removed for weak V/J assignments (E-value above 1e-6), missing CDR3, stop codons, out-of-frame junctions, or ambiguous translated residues. V3J clonotypes were defined as sequences sharing an identical inferred V gene, J gene, and CDR3 amino acid sequence. To compute the percentage overlap between repertoires, the number of shared unique clonotypes was divided by the size of the smaller repertoire. Repertoire richness was assessed with RTK rarefaction, the Chao1 estimator, and Recon v2.1 estimates of unobserved clonotypes. Generation probabilities for all TCRbeta clonotypes obtained by the gDNA method from a handful of donors were computed using OLGA. TCRdb limited this immuneACCESS table to in-frame rearrangements with V and J called. A share of clones is missing; checked studies link under half to unresolved V genes, and the rest is unexplained. The DNA was the basis for D and trimming; V, J and clone size are from that table. The sample has about 590,000 clones on record, less than 97% of them singletons. About 0.11% of the sample lies in the top ten.

Here is what the overall study found, with its caveats: Sharing across a few donors was observed for about 4.8% of naive CD4, under 4% of naive CD8, over 2% of memory CD4, and 0.4% of memory CD8 clonotypes. Estimated clonotype richness was generally larger for naive than for memory subsets. Based on pairwise subsampling, the degree of clonotype sharing among donors was expected to be affected by sequencing depth. The genetic and exposure-history diversity represented was limited by the small number of donors. Sampling was restricted to blood, and TCR repertoires in tissues likely differ from the TCR repertoires found in blood. Compared with non-shared clonotypes, the clonotypes found in all four sorted-subset donors had higher generation probabilities. Rarefaction of sorted-subset datasets indicated incomplete sequencing despite the large sequencing depth.

CDR1 SGHVS and CDR2 FQNEAQ are derived from the germline V gene. The CDR3 starts with the cysteine, ends with the phenylalanine, and has 16 residues. The only DNA kept is the CDR3, 48 bases in frame from the first base. The germline V end is reduced by 5 bases and the J end by 8 bases; junction bases left unmatched: 12. Rearrangement joined TRBV7-8 to TRBJ2-1, with 10 junctional bases fitting TRBD1. Sample: naive CD8+ T cells sorted from blood. The cell subset or site tag for this specimen amounts to: CD45RA+CCR7+. The TCR comes from a woman aged 25 to 39 in good health. DNA sequence: TGTGCCAGCAGCACCCCACCGGGACAGGGGCTCTATGAGCAGTTCTTC. Translation gives CASSTPPGQGLYEQFF.